This is a list of T cell receptor beta chains from one sample in a study of shared clonotypes between healthy human individuals. Here immunoSEQ multiplex PCR was the method, and the copy in TCRdb shows in-frame clones only, minus some. The table has 400,000 to 500,000 clones, 65% to 80% seen once. Sequenced input: PBMCs. Receptor source: a woman between 35 and 50 years old in good health. Some clones in this sample may be carry-over from other donors' samples. Each CDR3 is given with its conserved first and last residue. Each record gives: CDR3 length, D gene, V gene, J gene, clone size, CDR3 DNA, CDR3 protein. A D gene is named only where the DNA matches it firmly. Only some rows state a clone size, as once, few, many or a class for expanded clones.

>15|.|TRBV27|TRBJ2-7|.
TGTGCCAGCAGTTTGGAGCAAGGAGGCAGTTACGAGCAGTACTTC
CASSLEQGGSYEQYF
>16|TRBD1|TRBV2|TRBJ2-2|.
TGTGCCAGCAGCGAGACAGGGCCGCGAGGGACCGGGGAGCTGTTTTTT
CASSETGPRGTGELFF
>14|TRBD1|TRBV19|TRBJ1-3|.
TGTGCCAGTAGTAAAGGGACAGCTGGAAACACCATATATTTT
CASSKGTAGNTIYF
>13|.|TRBV27|TRBJ2-3|.
TGTGCCAGCAGTTTCGGGCCCACAGATACGCAGTATTTT
CASSFGPTDTQYF
>15|TRBD2|TRBV2|TRBJ2-3|.
TGTGCCAGCAGTAAACTAGCGGCACCCACAGATACGCAGTATTTT
CASSKLAAPTDTQYF
>16|TRBD1|TRBV6-6|TRBJ1-5|.
TGTGCCAGCAGTTCCCGGGACAGGGTCCGTAATCAGCCCCAGCATTTT
CASSSRDRVRNQPQHF
>15|.|TRBV18|TRBJ1-5|.
TGTGCCGGCTCACCCCTGTTGGGGAGCAATCAGCCCCAGCATTTT
CAGSPLLGSNQPQHF
>15|TRBD2|TRBV30|TRBJ2-3|.
TGTGCCTGGGAAAAAGCGGGAGGTAGCACAGATACGCAGTATTTT
CAWEKAGGSTDTQYF
>14|.|TRBV27|TRBJ2-7|.
TGTGCCAGCAGTTTATATCGACTCGGGTCCGAGCAGTACTTC
CASSLYRLGSEQYF
>12|.|TRBV30|TRBJ2-5|few
TGTGCCTGGACCAACCAGGGAAAGACCCAGTACTTC
CAWTNQGKTQYF
>13|.|TRBV6-4|TRBJ2-2|few
TGTGCCAGCAGTGACGCGAACACCGGGGAGCTGTTTTTT
CASSDANTGELFF
>16|.|TRBV2|TRBJ1-3|.
TGTGCCAGCAGTCCTCTCTTGGGGTCGCCGGGAAACACCATATATTTT
CASSPLLGSPGNTIYF
>12|.|TRBV2|TRBJ2-7|.
TGTGCCAGCACGCAGAGCACCTACGAGCAGTACTTC
CASTQSTYEQYF
>20|TRBD2|TRBV7-8|TRBJ2-7|.
TGTGCCAGCAGCTTAGGGCGAGGACTAGCGGGACCCCGGAGCTCCTACGAGCAGTACTTC
CASSLGRGLAGPRSSYEQYF
>17|TRBD1|TRBV7-8|TRBJ2-7|.
TGTGCCAGCAGCTCGGGAAGCACACAGGGGAGAACCTACGAGCAGTACTTC
CASSSGSTQGRTYEQYF
>13|.|TRBV6-5|TRBJ1-5|.
TGTGCCAGCAGTTACGGGAGCAATCAGCCCCAGCATTTT
CASSYGSNQPQHF
>16|TRBD2|TRBV4-3|TRBJ2-7|.
TGCGCCAGCAGCCAAGGACTAGCGGCGAGCTCCTACGAGCAGTACTTC
CASSQGLAASSYEQYF
>12|TRBD1|TRBV2|TRBJ2-5|.
TGTGCCAGCAAAGACCAGGGGGTAGAGCAGTACTTC
CASKDQGVEQYF
>14|.|TRBV6-6|TRBJ2-1|.
TGTGCCAGCAGTCTCGACCCCCAGTACAATGAGCAGTTCTTC
CASSLDPQYNEQFF
>16|.|TRBV18|TRBJ2-3|.
TGTGCCAGCTCACCACTTCGGGGGATGGGCACAGATACGCAGTATTTT
CASSPLRGMGTDTQYF
>16|TRBD1|TRBV10-2|TRBJ2-6|once
TGCGCCAGCAAAAGGACAGGGGAGACTGGGGCCAACGTCCTGACTTTC
CASKRTGETGANVLTF
>12|.|TRBV5-1|TRBJ2-1|.
TGCGCCAGCAGCCCCCCTGGGGATGAGCAGTTCTTC
CASSPPGDEQFF
>14|.|TRBV27|TRBJ2-3|.
TGTGCCAGCCTGATACCTTTCCCCACAGATACGCAGTATTTT
CASLIPFPTDTQYF
>15|.|TRBV29-1|TRBJ2-7|once
TGCAGCGTTGAAGAAGGTGCGGGGAGCTCCTACGAGCAGTACTTC
CSVEEGAGSSYEQYF
>15|TRBD1|TRBV6-6|TRBJ1-1|.
TGTGCCAGCAGTCGACAGGGAGGGCCGAACACTGAAGCTTTCTTT
CASSRQGGPNTEAFF
>16|.|TRBV21-1|TRBJ2-7|.
TGTGCCAGCAGCATCACTTCCGGGACTAGCTTTTACGAGCAGTACTTC
CASSITSGTSFYEQYF
>14|TRBD1|TRBV29-1|TRBJ2-3|once
TGCAGCGTTGAAGGGACAGGATTCACAGATACGCAGTATTTT
CSVEGTGFTDTQYF
>16|.|TRBV11-2|TRBJ2-3|few
TGTGCCAGCAGCTTAGCGGACCGTTCCTTTACAGATACGCAGTATTTT
CASSLADRSFTDTQYF
>16|TRBD2|TRBV27|TRBJ2-1|once
TGTGCCAGCACCCTGGGAGGCGGGAGGACCTACAATGAGCAGTTCTTC
CASTLGGGRTYNEQFF
>13|.|TRBV7-6|TRBJ2-7|.
TGTGCCAGCAGCTATTTTAAGGGGTACGAGCAGTACTTC
CASSYFKGYEQYF
>17|TRBD1|TRBV5-4|TRBJ2-2|.
TGTGCCAGCAGCACAACCATAAGACAGGGGAGAACCGGGGAGCTGTTTTTT
CASSTTIRQGRTGELFF
>13|TRBD1|TRBV10-3|TRBJ1-3|.
TGTGCCACGGGACAGGGGTTTGGAAACACCATATATTTT
CATGQGFGNTIYF
>15|.|TRBV27|TRBJ2-7|.
TGTGCCAGCAGTGGGGGGGCACGGCCCACCTACGAGCAGTACTTC
CASSGGARPTYEQYF
>14|TRBD1|TRBV6-1|TRBJ2-1|.
TGTGCCAGCAGTTCCCGACAGGGGGCGAATGAGCAGTTCTTC
CASSSRQGANEQFF
>17|TRBD2|TRBV5-4|TRBJ2-1|.
TGTGCCAGCAGCCGGATTAAGGGACTAGACTTCTACAATGAGCAGTTCTTC
CASSRIKGLDFYNEQFF
>15|TRBD2|TRBV4-3|TRBJ2-7|.
TGCGCCAGCAGCCAACAGGAGGGACTAGCGGTCGAGCAGTACTTC
CASSQQEGLAVEQYF
>15|TRBD2|TRBV16|TRBJ2-7|.
TGTGCCAGCAGCCTTGGGGATGGCGGGAGGGACGAGCAGTACTTC
CASSLGDGGRDEQYF
>13|.|TRBV10-2|TRBJ2-7|.
TGCGCCAGCGGGGCAGAAAGTCCCTACGAGCAGTACTTC
CASGAESPYEQYF
>13|.|TRBV7-9|TRBJ2-2|.
TGTGCCAGCAGAGACCCCAACACCGGGGAGCTGTTTTTT
CASRDPNTGELFF